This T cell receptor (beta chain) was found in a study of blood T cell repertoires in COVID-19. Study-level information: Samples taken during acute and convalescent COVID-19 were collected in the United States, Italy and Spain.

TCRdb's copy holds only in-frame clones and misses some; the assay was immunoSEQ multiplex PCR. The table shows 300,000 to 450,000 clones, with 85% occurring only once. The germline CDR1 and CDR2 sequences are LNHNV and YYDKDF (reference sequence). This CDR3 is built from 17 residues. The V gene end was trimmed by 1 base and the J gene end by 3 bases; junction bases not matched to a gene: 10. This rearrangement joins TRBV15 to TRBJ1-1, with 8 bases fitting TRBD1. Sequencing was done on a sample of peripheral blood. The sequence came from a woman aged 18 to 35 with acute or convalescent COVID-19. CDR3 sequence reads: CATSRAQGAGIDTEAFF. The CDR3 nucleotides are TGTGCCACCAGCAGAGCGCAGGGGGCAGGTATCGACACTGAAGCTTTCTTT.